These 13 T cell receptor beta chains were sequenced from one sample in a study of control samples from healthy donors and cancer patients. Here immunoSEQ multiplex PCR was the method, and the copy in TCRdb shows in-frame clones only, minus some. The sample carries 150,000 to 200,000 clones, 80% to 90% recorded once. Sequencing input: blood. All receptors come from a man aged 25 to 45 in good health.

This chain uses TRBV15 with TRBJ2-7, with D possibly being TRBD1 (5 bases). V was cut by 8 bases and J by 7 bases, with 15 bases left in between. From germline, CDR1 is LNHNV and CDR2 YYDKDF (reference sequence). The CDR3 sequence is 12 residues long. The CDR3 sequence: CATDDSGTEQYF. The CDR3 region has the DNA TGTGCCACCGACGACAGTGGAACGGAGCAGTACTTC.

V is TRBV28 and J is TRBJ2-6; 11 nucleotides line up with TRBD1. Trimming cost V 9 bases and J 2 bases; bases outside gene matches: 15. Looked up from germline, CDR1 is MDHEN and CDR2 is SYDVKM. This CDR3 comprises 19 residues. CDR3 loop: CASKYRDRGLLTGANVLTF. The DNA for the CDR3 is TGTGCCAGTAAATACCGGGACAGGGGGTTACTAACTGGGGCCAACGTCCTGACTTTC.

The J gene is TRBJ2-1, the V gene TRBV11-3; TRBD1 is a possible D gene (6 bases). The germline V gene has CDR1 SGHNT and CDR2 YENEEA. The V end lost 6 bases, the J end lost 6 bases, and 21 bases lay between the germline ends. This CDR3 is built from 16 residues. The chain's CDR3 is CASSSRESDRFNEQFF. CDR3 nucleotide sequence: TGTGCCAGCAGTTCTAGGGAGAGTGACAGGTTCAATGAGCAGTTCTTC.

The table lists this clone with a count of one. The chain employs TRBV7-5 and TRBJ1-6. TRBV7-5 is termed a pseudogene. The CDR3 length is 20 residues. In nucleotides, the CDR3 is TGTGTCAGAGGGATACCGTTCGTGTGGTTGCCGGGGGATTATAATTCACCCCTCCACTTT. Translated: CVRGIPFVWLPGDYNSPLHF.

V usage is TRBV7-3 and J usage is TRBJ1-6, with D hard to call. The V gene's germline CDR1 is SGHTA and CDR2 FQGTGA. V lost 5 bases and J 7 bases, leaving 12 bases between the germline ends. CDR3 size: 14 residues. CDR3 coding DNA: TGTGCCAGCAGCCTTGGGCTGCGGAATTCACCCCTCCACTTT. Protein sequence: CASSLGLRNSPLHF.

This rearrangement joins TRBV10-3 to TRBJ1-6; D gene unclear. V shed 10 bases and J shed 7 bases, with 14 bases lying between them. This CDR3 is 13 amino acids long. The germline V gene encodes CDR1 ENHRY and CDR2 SYGVKD. The CDR3 DNA reads as TGTGCCAGTGGGAAGGGAGGCAATTCACCCCTCCACTTT. It yields the protein CASGKGGNSPLHF.

The chain employs TRBV24-1 and TRBJ2-1; D is perhaps TRBD1 (6 bases). This CDR3 is built from 17 residues. Trimming pared 2 bases from V and 2 bases from J, leaving 15 bases between. CDR1 and CDR2 (germline): KGHDR, SFDVKD. The CDR3 DNA is TGTGCCACCAGTGATTCTCACAGGGCCAGCCCCTACAATGAGCAGTTCTTC. Its protein is CATSDSHRASPYNEQFF.

This chain links TRBV27 with TRBJ1-5; 7 bases fit TRBD1. Trimming took 3 bases from V and 0 from J; bases not matched to a gene: 2. This CDR3 spans 15 amino acids. Germline V lookup: CDR1 MNHEY, CDR2 SMNVEV (reference sequence). The CDR3 nucleotides read TGTGCCAGCAGTTTGACAGGGAATAGCAATCAGCCCCAGCATTTT. Its translation is CASSLTGNSNQPQHF.

The chain joins TRBV3-1 (or the pseudogene TRBV3-2) to TRBJ1-2; unclear D gene. Trimming removed 4 bases at V and 1 base at J, with 19 bases between. CDR3 length: 17 amino acids. The germline gives CDR1 LGHDT, CDR2 YNNKEL (reference sequence). CDR3 nucleotide sequence: TGTGCCAGCAGCCTCAGACATTCGAAGACCTATAACTATGGCTACACCTTC. This encodes CASSLRHSKTYNYGYTF.

The CDR3 nucleotides read TGTGCCACTATGGGACTAGCGGGAAATTACGAGCAGTACTTC. As protein: CATMGLAGNYEQYF. The chain joins TRBV6-5 to TRBJ2-7; TRBD2 aligns across 13 bases. The CDR3 is 14 amino acids. Germline CDR1 is MNHEY and CDR2 is SVGAGI. J lost 4 bases, V lost 10 bases, and 7 bases had no gene match.

This chain links TRBV7-7 with TRBJ1-4, with TRBD1 matching over 7 bases. The germline V gene has CDR1 SSHAT and CDR2 FNYEAQ (reference sequence). Losses at the gene ends were 0 bases for V and 7 bases for J; bases not matched to a gene: 5. This CDR3 has 15 amino acids. The CDR3 DNA sequence: TGTGCCAGCAGCTTAGCCAGGGGGAGAGGTGAAAAACTGTTTTTT. This gives the protein CASSLARGRGEKLFF.

This clone was detected only once. The V and J genes are TRBV9 and TRBJ2-7, with D perhaps being TRBD1 or TRBD2 (6 bases each). The V end lost 0 bases, the J end lost 0 bases, and 10 bases lay between the germline ends. The CDR3 loop spans 15 amino acids. Germline CDR1 is SGDLS and CDR2 is YYNGEE. CDR3 sequence: CASSVEGGSSYEQYF. CDR3 DNA: TGTGCCAGCAGCGTAGAGGGGGGAAGCTCCTACGAGCAGTACTTC.

The V call is TRBV5-1, the J call TRBJ1-6; D is undetermined. Germline values: CDR1 SGHRS, CDR2 YFSETQ. Trimming removed 0 bases at V and 10 bases at J, with 5 bases between. The CDR3 length is 12 residues. CDR3 sequence: CASSLERSPLHF. The CDR3 coding sequence is TGCGCCAGCAGCTTGGAGAGATCACCCCTCCACTTT.